The 16 T cell receptor beta chains below all came from one sample that was sequenced in a study of blood T cell repertoires in COVID-19. TCRdb keeps only in-frame clones here, not all; method: immunoSEQ multiplex PCR. Among fewer than 250,000 clones listed, 80% to 85% were seen once. The sequencing input was peripheral blood. These receptors were obtained from a young man with active or convalescent COVID-19.

The chain recombines TRBV5-5 with TRBJ2-7, with TRBD1 as a possible D gene (5 bases). Between the trimmed V and J ends, which lost 4 bases and 4 bases, there was a span of 12 bases. This CDR3 has 13 residues. The germline gives CDR1 SGHKS, CDR2 YYEKEE (reference sequence). The CDR3 sequence: CASSHLKGYEQYF. Written as DNA, the CDR3 is TGTGCCAGCAGCCACCTAAAGGGGTACGAGCAGTACTTC. Looking up the rest from reference TRBV5-5 and TRBJ2-7 gives the full variable domain: DAGVTQSPTHLIKTRGQQVTLRCSPISGHKSVSWYQQVLGQGPQFIFQYYEKEERGRGNFPDRFSARQFPNYSSELNVNALLLGDSALYLCASSHLKGYEQYFGPGTRLTVT.

This clone is a singleton in its sample. The V call is TRBV7-9, the J call TRBJ1-4; D is possibly TRBD1 (6 bases). This CDR3 has 15 residues. The germline V gene has CDR1 SEHNR and CDR2 FQNEAQ (reference sequence). The V gene lost 3 bases and the J gene lost 4 bases, with 12 bases spanning the gap. The CDR3 coding sequence is TGTGCCAGCAGCTTGTCCGGGACAAGTAATGAAAAACTGTTTTTT. It is translated as CASSLSGTSNEKLFF.

This chain joins TRBV19 and TRBJ2-3, with 11 bases identical to TRBD2. V gave up 8 bases and J gave up 0 bases; unmatched junction bases: 1. This CDR3 spans 14 amino acids. Per the germline V gene, CDR1 is LNHDA and CDR2 is SQIVND (reference sequence). The CDR3 DNA reads as TGTGCCAGTCGACTAGCGGGGAGCACAGATACGCAGTATTTT. This sequence encodes CASRLAGSTDTQYF.

V and J are TRBV11-2 and TRBJ1-5, with 10 bases lining up with TRBD1. Germline CDR1 SGHAT, CDR2 FQNNGV. The CDR3 loop spans 15 amino acids. After removal of 5 bases from V and 2 bases from J, the junction contained 3 bases not matched to a gene. This chain's CDR3 is CASSRGTGGNQPQHF. For the CDR3, the DNA is TGTGCCAGCAGCCGAGGGACAGGGGGCAATCAGCCCCAGCATTTT.

The chain combines TRBV30 with TRBJ1-1; 8 bases fit TRBD1. In germline, CDR1 is GTSNPN, CDR2 SVGIG (reference sequence). With V trimmed by 4 bases and J by 5 bases, 6 bases remained unmatched. There are 13 residues in the CDR3. CDR3 in DNA: TGTGCCTGGACACACAGGGGGGGGACTGAAGCTTTCTTT. Protein product: CAWTHRGGTEAFF. Using reference TRBV30 and TRBJ1-1 for the parts outside the CDR3, the full variable domain is SQTIHQWPATLVQPVGSPLSLECTVEGTSNPNLYWYRQAAGRGLQLLFYSVGIGQISSEVPQNLSASRPQDRQFILSSKKLLLSDSGFYLCAWTHRGGTEAFFGQGTRLTVV.

The V call is TRBV19, the J call TRBJ1-5, with 7 bases lining up with TRBD1. The CDR3 extends over 15 amino acids. In germline, CDR1 is LNHDA, CDR2 SQIVND (reference sequence). V was pared by 5 bases and J by 7 bases, with 11 bases of the junction left unmatched. This CDR3 is CASSWGQPSRQPQHF. As DNA, the CDR3 is TGTGCCAGTAGTTGGGGACAGCCTAGTCGACAGCCCCAGCATTTT.

The chain employs TRBV5-4 and TRBJ2-1; TRBD2 matches 10 bases. From germline, CDR1 is SGHNT and CDR2 YYREEE (reference sequence). J lost 7 bases, V lost 0 bases, and 7 bases had no gene match. CDR3 size: 16 residues. DNA for the CDR3: TGTGCCAGCAGCTTGGAGAGCGGGGGGGTATTGAATGAGCAGTTCTTC. Its protein product is CASSLESGGVLNEQFF.

This rearrangement joins TRBV18 to TRBJ1-1; 11 nucleotides align to TRBD1. This CDR3 has 17 residues. Germline V lookup: CDR1 KGHSH, CDR2 LQKENI. Losses at the gene ends were 0 bases for V and 5 bases for J; bases not matched to a gene: 8. The CDR3: CASSPPGTGGRRTEAFF. For the CDR3, the DNA is TGTGCCAGCTCACCACCAGGGACAGGGGGGAGAAGAACTGAAGCTTTCTTT.

V is TRBV24-1 and J is TRBJ2-5; 7 positions agree with TRBD2. The V gene's germline CDR1 is KGHDR and CDR2 SFDVKD. CDR3 length: 15 residues. The junction had 11 bases not matched to a gene; V was cut back by 7 bases and J by 4 bases. The CDR3 coding sequence is TGTGCCACCAGGCGGGGAGGGGAAGGGACAGAGACCCAGTACTTC. This sequence encodes CATRRGGEGTETQYF.

This clone has just one count. V usage is TRBV28 and J usage is TRBJ2-5; TRBD1 agrees at 7 bases. Germline V lookup: CDR1 MDHEN, CDR2 SYDVKM. V shed 7 bases and J 4 bases; nucleotides not matched to a gene: 6. The CDR3 is 13 residues long. The CDR3 DNA reads as TGTGCCAGCAAATACCGGGACAGAGAGACCCAGTACTTC. It yields the protein CASKYRDRETQYF.

The rearrangement joins TRBV4-2 to TRBJ2-4; possibly TRBD1 for D (6 bases). This CDR3 spans 18 amino acids. The V end was cut by 0 bases, the J end by 0 bases, with 15 bases between. Germline V CDR1 and CDR2: LGHNA, YNFKEQ. This CDR3 is CASSQEGARALAKNIQYF. As DNA, the CDR3 is TGTGCCAGCAGCCAAGAGGGGGCCAGGGCGCTAGCCAAAAACATTCAGTACTTC.

In this sample, this clone turned up once. This chain connects TRBV19 to TRBJ1-1, with D uncertain. This CDR3 has 14 residues. Germline V gene data show CDR1 as LNHDA and CDR2 as SQIVND (reference sequence). The germline V and J ends were trimmed by 3 bases and 8 bases, with 16 bases remaining between them. Here the CDR3 DNA reads TGTGCCAGTAGTATCGCGGGCTATAATTCGGAAGCTTTCTTT. As protein: CASSIAGYNSEAFF.

The gene calls are TRBV25-1 and TRBJ2-5, with D possibly being TRBD2 (5 bases). The CDR3 contains 16 residues. V shed 0 bases and J shed 1 base, with 12 bases lying between them. Germline V lookup: CDR1 MGHDK, CDR2 SYGVNS. This CDR3 is CASSEYGPAAQETQYF. The CDR3 DNA follows: TGTGCCAGCAGTGAATACGGTCCAGCGGCCCAAGAGACCCAGTACTTC.

A single count supports this clone. The V and J genes are TRBV24-1 and TRBJ2-2; the D gene is possibly TRBD1 (5 bases). This CDR3 spans 13 amino acids. Trimming removed 7 bases at V and 5 bases at J, with 10 bases between. CDR1 KGHDR and CDR2 SFDVKD come from the germline V gene. The CDR3 DNA follows: TGTGCCACCAGACAGGTTGGGACCGGGGAGCTGTTTTTT. Residues: CATRQVGTGELFF.

This clone was observed a single time. The rearrangement links TRBV10-2 to TRBJ2-7, with D maybe TRBD1 (6 bases). The V end was cut by 0 bases, the J end by 6 bases, with 15 bases between. Germline V gene data show CDR1 as WSHSY and CDR2 as SAAADI. This CDR3 contains 15 residues. Here the CDR3 reads CASSESGGRGTEQYF. DNA of the CDR3: TGCGCCAGCAGTGAGTCGGGCGGCAGGGGAACCGAGCAGTACTTC.

Here the CDR3 DNA reads TGTGCCAGCAGCCCTGACAGGGGTCGCGGCTACACCTTC. Protein product: CASSPDRGRGYTF. This chain connects TRBV7-2 to TRBJ1-2; 8 positions match TRBD1. CDR3 length: 13 residues. The germline CDR1 and CDR2 sequences are SGHTA and FQGNSA. V gave up 5 bases and J gave up 8 bases; unmatched junction bases: 7.